The rows below give T cell receptor beta chains drawn from one sample of a study of T cells in Graves' hyperthyroidism and ophthalmopathy. TCRdb passed the multiplex PCR reads through MiXCR, listing each CDR3 protein once. The repertoire holds approximately 330,000 distinct CDR3 sequences, with under 25% as singletons. Specimen: blood. The receptors shown here come from a woman between 45 and 60 years old with Graves' hyperthyroidism. The conserved cysteine and the conserved F or W are not part of the CDR3 here. The order of the fields is CDR3 protein, V gene.

CDR3: ASSGRGSRRGSTDTQY
V: TRBV28

CDR3: SGRGNNIQY
V: TRBV29-1

CDR3: ASSFRDRGKPQH
V: TRBV5-5

CDR3: ASSVMTNQETQY
V: TRBV6-1

CDR3: ASSTDNTGELF
V: TRBV28

CDR3: ASSLGQISGNTIY
V: TRBV5-1

CDR3: ASSYPTGVGSNYGYT
V: TRBV6-8

CDR3: ASSNSVYGYT
V: TRBV10-1

CDR3: ASRGQQETQY
V: TRBV12-3/TRBV12-4

CDR3: ASSFHGAGELF
V: TRBV11-2

CDR3: ASSERTGPTDTQY
V: TRBV6-1

CDR3: ASSKLSGQGGSPLH
V: TRBV19

CDR3: ASSSTGYEQY
V: TRBV7-2

CDR3: ASSSLYTDTQY
V: TRBV5-1

CDR3: ASSLDWREQF
V: TRBV7-9